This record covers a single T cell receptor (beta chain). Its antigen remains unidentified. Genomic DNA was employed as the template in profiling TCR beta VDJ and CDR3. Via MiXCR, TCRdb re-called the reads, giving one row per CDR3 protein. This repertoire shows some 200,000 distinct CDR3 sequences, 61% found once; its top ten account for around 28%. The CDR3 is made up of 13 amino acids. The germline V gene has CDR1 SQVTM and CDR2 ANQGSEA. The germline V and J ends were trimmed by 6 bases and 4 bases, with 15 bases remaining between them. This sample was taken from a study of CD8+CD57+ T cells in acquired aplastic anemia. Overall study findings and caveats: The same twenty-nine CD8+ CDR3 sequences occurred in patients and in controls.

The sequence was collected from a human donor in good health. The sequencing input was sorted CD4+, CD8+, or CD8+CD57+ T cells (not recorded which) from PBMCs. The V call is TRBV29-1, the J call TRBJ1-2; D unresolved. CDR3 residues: CSVETRGAYGYTF. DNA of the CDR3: TGCAGCGTGGAAACCCGAGGAGCCTATGGCTACACCTTC.